This entry lists 21 T cell receptor beta chains sequenced from one sample in a study of blood T cells in healthy people across ages. The authors ran a second PCR of 7 to 11 cycles using a sample-barcoded 5' primer and a J-beta primer mix. TCRdb re-analysed the 5' RACE reads in MiXCR, keeping a single row per CDR3 protein. The sample has about 1.4 million distinct CDR3 sequences, almost 60% seen once. Specimen: blood. All receptors derive from a young man in good health.

Only a few counts were recorded for this clonotype. The chain has TRBV2 and TRBJ1-2, with 7 nucleotides matching TRBD1. The germline V gene encodes CDR1 SNHLY and CDR2 FYNNEI. This CDR3 is built from 15 residues. V was pared by 4 bases and J by 0 bases, with 5 bases of the junction left unmatched. The CDR3 DNA is TGTGCCAGCAGTGGTGGGACAGAGACTAACTATGGCTACACCTTC. It yields the protein CASSGGTETNYGYTF.

This clonotype was seen only once. The chain links TRBV20-1 to TRBJ1-4; D call uncertain. V shed 0 bases and J shed 7 bases, with 18 bases lying between them. This CDR3 has 16 residues. CDR1 is DFQATT and CDR2 is SNEGSKA in the germline V gene (reference sequence). CDR3 protein: CSARDRLGRQIEKLFF. The CDR3 region has the DNA TGCAGTGCTAGAGATCGATTGGGCAGACAAATTGAAAAACTGTTTTTT.

The V and J genes are TRBV4-3 and TRBJ2-7; possibly TRBD1 or TRBD2 for D (6 bases each). Germline V CDR1 and CDR2: LGHNA, YSLEER. The length of the CDR3 is 13 residues. Trimming shortened V by 0 bases and J by 7 bases, and 10 bases separated the two germline ends. CDR3 amino acids: CASSQDPGAEQYF. CDR3 bases: TGCGCCAGCAGCCAAGATCCGGGGGCGGAGCAGTACTTC.

A few counts support this clonotype. This rearrangement joins TRBV6-1 to TRBJ2-2, with unresolved D. The CDR3 is 13 residues long. The germline V and J ends were trimmed by 5 bases and 7 bases, with 11 bases remaining between them. CDR1 and CDR2 from the germline V gene are MNHNS and SASEGT. This CDR3 reads CASSRHDFGELFF. The CDR3 coding sequence is TGTGCCAGCAGTCGGCACGACTTCGGGGAGCTGTTTTTT.

This clonotype came up a few times. V gene TRBV5-1 combines with J gene TRBJ1-4, with D uncertain. Germline V gene sequence: CDR1 SGHRS, CDR2 YFSETQ. V was shortened by 4 bases and J by 0 bases, with 22 bases between the two germline ends. CDR3 length: 19 amino acids. CDR3 amino acids: CASSPNPTEQLATNEKLFF. For the CDR3, the DNA is TGCGCCAGCAGCCCAAATCCCACAGAACAACTTGCAACTAATGAAAAACTGTTTTTT.

The chain joins TRBV15 to TRBJ2-3, with D perhaps TRBD1 (5 bases). V dropped 5 bases and J dropped 0 bases, with 9 bases sitting between them. The CDR3 length is 14 residues. Germline V lookup: CDR1 LNHNV, CDR2 YYDKDF (reference sequence). The CDR3 loop is CATSGRVSTDTQYF. The CDR3 DNA follows: TGTGCCACCAGCGGCAGGGTTAGCACAGATACGCAGTATTTT.

The chain carries TRBV6-2 or TRBV6-3 and TRBJ2-3; tentative D call: TRBD2 (6 bases). Trimming pared 5 bases from V and 10 bases from J, leaving 13 bases between. The CDR3 has 12 amino acids. Germline V lookup: CDR1 MNHEY, CDR2 SVGEGT. The CDR3 is CASSRPGLPQYF. The DNA for the CDR3 is TGTGCCAGCAGTCGGCCGGGACTCCCGCAGTATTTT.

The chain has TRBV20-1 and TRBJ2-5, with unresolved D. The J call is in doubt because the DNA end fits TRBJ2-1 better. Germline V CDR1 and CDR2: DFQATT, SNEGSKA (reference sequence). The CDR3 runs 11 residues. The CDR3 protein is CSASHQETQFF. For the CDR3, the DNA is TGCAGTGCGAGTCACCAAGAGACCCAGTTCTTC.

The chain employs TRBV12-3 or TRBV12-4 and TRBJ2-1; no firm D call. The better agreement between TRBJ2-7 and the DNA end casts doubt on the J call. The CDR3 is made up of 14 amino acids. CDR3 sequence: CASSLWAVNNEQYF. CDR3 nucleotide sequence: TGTGCCAGCAGTCTGTGGGCCGTTAACAATGAGCAGTACTTC.

The chain carries TRBV29-1 and TRBJ2-5; 10 nucleotides align to TRBD2. Trimming removed 1 base from V and 11 bases from J; junction bases left unmatched: 7. This CDR3 is built from 13 residues. Germline V CDR1 and CDR2: SQVTM, ANQGSEA. CDR3 sequence reads: CSVEVLAGRKQYF. The CDR3 nucleotides are TGCAGCGTTGAAGTACTAGCGGGAAGGAAGCAGTACTTC.

V is TRBV4-1 and J is TRBJ2-5; D unresolved. In germline, CDR1 is MGHRA, CDR2 YSYEKL. Trimming left V 4 bases short and J 5 bases short, with 17 bases between. This CDR3 has 15 residues. The CDR3 spells CASSRALFSTETQYF. The DNA for the CDR3 is TGCGCCAGCAGCCGAGCTCTCTTCAGTACCGAGACCCAGTACTTC.

This clonotype appeared once. This chain uses TRBV6-6 with TRBJ2-4, with 7 bases matching TRBD1. The J call may be wrong; the DNA end is better matched by TRBJ2-7. The V gene's germline CDR1 is MNHNY and CDR2 SVGAGI (reference sequence). CDR3 length: 16 residues. This CDR3 reads CASSYSRNRGNYEQYF. DNA of the CDR3: TGTGCCAGCAGTTACTCGCGAAACAGGGGTAACTACGAGCAGTACTTC.

J is TRBJ1-4 and V is TRBV3-1, with unresolved D. V lost 1 base, J lost 6 bases, and 9 bases lay in between. Germline V CDR1 and CDR2: LGHDT, YNNKEL (reference sequence). The CDR3 spans 14 residues. The chain's CDR3 is CASSQGSPDEKLFF. CDR3 bases: TGTGCCAGCAGCCAAGGGAGTCCGGATGAAAAACTGTTTTTT.

This clonotype came up many times. The chain couples TRBV7-9 to TRBJ2-5; D is perhaps TRBD1 or TRBD2 (5 bases each). CDR1 SEHNR and CDR2 FQNEAQ come from the germline V gene (reference sequence). The CDR3 totals 19 residues. Between the trimmed V and J ends, which lost 6 bases and 1 base, there was a span of 27 bases. The DNA for the CDR3 is TGTGCCAGCAGTGCGCACCTTCTTATACGGGACGGAGCCCAAGAGACCCAGTACTTC. Protein: CASSAHLLIRDGAQETQYF. The variable domain in full, completed from reference TRBV7-9 and TRBJ2-5, reads DTGVSQNPRHKITKRGQNVTFRCDPISEHNRLYWYRQTLGQGPEFLTYFQNEAQLEKSRLLSDRFSAERPKGSFSTLEIQRTEQGDSAMYLCASSAHLLIRDGAQETQYFGPGTRLLVL.

The chain employs TRBV6-2 or TRBV6-3 and TRBJ2-4, with D perhaps matching TRBD1 (7 bases). There are 16 residues in the CDR3. The germline V gene encodes CDR1 MNHEY and CDR2 SVGEGT. Trimming took off 5 bases at V and 4 bases at J, with 18 bases between the two ends. The CDR3 reads CASSDVTGRWKNIQYF. The DNA of the CDR3 is TGTGCCAGCAGTGATGTGACAGGGAGGTGGAAAAACATTCAGTACTTC.

This clonotype is a singleton in its sample. This chain links TRBV7-2 with TRBJ2-5, with 8 bases lining up with TRBD1. TRBJ2-7 explains the end of the DNA better; the J call may be wrong. Germline-derived CDR1 and CDR2 are SGHTA and FQGNSA. The CDR3 length is 17 residues. As DNA, the CDR3 is TGTGCCAGCAGCCCTCCACCCGCAGGACAGGGTTCCTACGAGCAGTACTTC. Amino acid sequence: CASSPPPAGQGSYEQYF.

The table lists this clonotype with a few counts. The rearrangement links TRBV20-1 to TRBJ1-2, with 9 positions matching TRBD1. The CDR3 has 15 amino acids. J gave up 3 bases and V 0 bases, and 5 bases lay outside the gene matches. Germline CDR1 reads DFQATT; CDR2 reads SNEGSKA (reference sequence). In DNA, the CDR3 is TGCAGTGCTAGAGATCCGAGGGACAGGGACTATGGCTACACCTTC. Translated, it gives CSARDPRDRDYGYTF.

The chain joins TRBV7-2 to TRBJ2-5; TRBD2 matches 11 bases. From germline, CDR1 is SGHTA and CDR2 FQGNSA. V shed 3 bases, J shed 11 bases, and the junction held 14 bases outside the gene matches. The CDR3 runs 16 residues. The CDR3 DNA sequence: TGTGCCAGCAGCTTCGTAGCGGGAGGGACGGACTATGAGCAGTACTTC. Its protein product is CASSFVAGGTDYEQYF.

This clonotype was observed a few times. The V and J genes are TRBV15 and TRBJ1-4; D not certain. The length of the CDR3 is 12 residues. Germline lookup yields CDR1 LNHNV and CDR2 YYDKDF (reference sequence). Trimming shortened V by 2 bases and J by 2 bases, and 0 bases separated the two germline ends. As DNA, the CDR3 is TGTGCCACCAGCAGAACTAATGAAAAACTGTTTTTT. Protein product: CATSRTNEKLFF.

This clonotype turned up a few times. This chain joins TRBV4-3 and TRBJ1-1; D gene uncertain. Per the germline V gene, CDR1 is LGHNA and CDR2 is YSLEER. This CDR3 region has 17 residues. V lost 8 bases and J 1 base, leaving 23 bases between the germline ends. The CDR3 bases are TGCGCCAGCCAAAAGAGGGAGGGATCCTACCAGAACACTGAAGCTTTCTTT. It is translated as CASQKREGSYQNTEAFF.

This clonotype was observed a handful of times. The chain carries TRBV27 and TRBJ2-1; 12 bases align to TRBD2. With V trimmed by 5 bases and J by 9 bases, 8 bases remained unmatched. This CDR3 spans 15 amino acids. CDR1 is MNHEY, CDR2 SMNVEV, per germline (reference sequence). The CDR3 loop reads CASSGRTSGVTEQFF. CDR3 nucleotides: TGTGCCAGCAGTGGCAGGACTAGCGGGGTCACTGAGCAGTTCTTC.